One sample yielded the 10 T cell receptor beta chains listed below, sequenced in a study of blood T cell repertoires in COVID-19. Generated by immunoSEQ multiplex PCR, the TCRdb table keeps only in-frame clones and is missing some. This sample has 410,000 or so clones, with 89% found just once. Sample: peripheral blood. The source of these receptors is a woman aged 40 to 55 with COVID-19, enrolled during active disease.

The J gene is TRBJ2-1, the V gene TRBV19; 14 nucleotides agree with TRBD2. CDR1 is LNHDA and CDR2 is SQIVND in the germline V gene (reference sequence). V lost 5 bases and J lost 12; bases outside the gene matches: 15. The CDR3 consists of 17 residues. The CDR3 here is CASSFTRTSGGLTGQFF. The CDR3 nucleotides read TGTGCCAGTAGTTTTACCAGGACTAGCGGGGGGCTCACGGGGCAGTTCTTC.

This clone was observed once. The chain is built from TRBV30 and TRBJ1-3; no clear D gene. Trimming stripped 4 bases from V and 4 bases from J, with 11 bases between. The germline gives CDR1 GTSNPN, CDR2 SVGIG (reference sequence). This CDR3 has 13 residues. CDR3 coding DNA: TGTGCCTGGACCTACCCCGGGGGAAACACCATATATTTT. This translates into CAWTYPGGNTIYF.

CDR3 amino acids: CASSDVPPDRALLANYGYTF. CDR3 DNA: TGTGCCAGCAGTGATGTCCCCCCCGACAGGGCCCTTTTAGCTAACTATGGCTACACCTTC. The chain recombines TRBV2 with TRBJ1-2; 7 bases are a match to TRBD1. The CDR3 covers 20 residues. J gave up 0 bases and V 3 bases, and 19 bases lay outside the gene matches. Germline CDR1 reads SNHLY; CDR2 reads FYNNEI.

The gene calls are TRBV7-2 and TRBJ2-1, with 9 bases that match TRBD1. The CDR3 contains 15 residues. V trimming: 5 bases; J trimming: 2 bases; junction bases outside the gene matches: 4. Germline CDR1 is SGHTA and CDR2 is FQGNSA. The CDR3 coding sequence is TGTGCCAGCAGCACACAGGGGGCGGCCTACAATGAGCAGTTCTTC. Encoded protein: CASSTQGAAYNEQFF.

V usage is TRBV3-1 (or the pseudogene TRBV3-2) and J usage is TRBJ1-5, with a possible D match to TRBD1 (5 bases). The germline gives CDR1 LGHDT, CDR2 YNNKEL (reference sequence). CDR3 length: 16 residues. The V gene lost 4 bases and the J gene lost 0 bases, with 13 bases spanning the gap. The CDR3 DNA follows: TGTGCCAGCAGCCCAGGAACAGGCTATAGCAATCAGCCCCAGCATTTT. It yields the protein CASSPGTGYSNQPQHF.

V is TRBV5-1 and J is TRBJ1-5; TRBD1 matches 9 bases. Germline lookup yields CDR1 SGHRS and CDR2 YFSETQ. This CDR3 contains 16 residues. The junction had 5 bases not matched to a gene; V was cut back by 4 bases and J by 0 bases. In DNA form, the CDR3 reads TGCGCCAGCAGCCGGGACAGGGCCTATAGCAATCAGCCCCAGCATTTT. Protein sequence: CASSRDRAYSNQPQHF.

A few counts support this clone. The genes are TRBV7-3 and TRBJ1-6; the match to TRBD1 covers 7 bases. Germline V gene data show CDR1 as SGHTA and CDR2 as FQGTGA. The CDR3 runs 15 residues. Unmatched junction bases numbered 7, after V lost 4 bases and J lost 7 bases. CDR3 sequence reads: CASSSTGTQNSPLHF. As DNA, the CDR3 is TGTGCCAGCAGCTCGACAGGGACTCAAAATTCACCCCTCCACTTT.

The genes are TRBV29-1 and TRBJ1-6, with D maybe TRBD1 (5 bases). From germline, CDR1 is SQVTM and CDR2 ANQGSEA. The CDR3 contains 15 residues. With 5 bases removed from V and 7 bases from J, the gap between germline ends came to 18 bases. The CDR3 sequence: CSVKGGSGPNSPLHF. The CDR3 coding sequence is TGCAGCGTTAAGGGAGGATCAGGGCCCAATTCACCCCTCCACTTT. Combining the CDR3 with reference TRBV29-1 and TRBJ1-6 gives the whole variable domain SAVISQKPSRDICQRGTSLTIQCQVDSQVTMMFWYRQQPGQSLTLIATANQGSEATYESGFVIDKFPISRPNLTFSTLTVSNMSPEDSSIYLCSVKGGSGPNSPLHFGNGTRLTVT.

This sequence joins TRBV6-1 and TRBJ1-5; possibly TRBD1 for D (6 bases). The V end lost 2 bases, the J end lost 6 bases, and 14 bases lay between the germline ends. The CDR3 extends over 15 amino acids. In germline, CDR1 is MNHNS, CDR2 SASEGT. CDR3: CASSELGARGQPQHF. As DNA, the CDR3 is TGTGCCAGCAGTGAATTGGGGGCGCGAGGTCAGCCCCAGCATTTT.

The gene calls are TRBV6-5 and TRBJ2-7; 7 bases line up with TRBD1. The CDR3 extends over 14 amino acids. Germline-derived CDR1 and CDR2 are MNHEY and SVGAGI. J gave up 5 bases and V 6 bases, and 10 bases lay outside the gene matches. The CDR3 is CASRPDRVYHEQYF. CDR3 DNA sequence: TGTGCCAGCAGACCCGACAGGGTGTATCACGAGCAGTACTTC.